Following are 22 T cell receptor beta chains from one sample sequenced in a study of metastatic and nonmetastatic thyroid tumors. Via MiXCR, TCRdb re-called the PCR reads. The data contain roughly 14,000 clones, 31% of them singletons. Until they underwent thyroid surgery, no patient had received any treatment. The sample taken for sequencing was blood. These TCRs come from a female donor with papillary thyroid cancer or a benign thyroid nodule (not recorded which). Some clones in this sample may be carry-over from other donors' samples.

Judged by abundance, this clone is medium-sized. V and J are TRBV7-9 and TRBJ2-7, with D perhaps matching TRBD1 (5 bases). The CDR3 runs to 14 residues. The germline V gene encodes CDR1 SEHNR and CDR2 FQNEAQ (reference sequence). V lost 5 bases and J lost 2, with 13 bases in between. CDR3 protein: CASSQEGVPYEQYF. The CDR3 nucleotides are TGTGCCAGCAGCCAAGAAGGGGTTCCCTACGAGCAGTACTTC.

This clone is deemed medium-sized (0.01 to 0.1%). CDR3 in amino acids: CASSLGQGTYNEQFF. CDR3 in DNA: TGTGCCAGCAGCTTAGGACAGGGAACCTACAATGAGCAGTTCTTC. The chain employs TRBV7-2 and TRBJ2-1; 7 nucleotides align to TRBD1. Trimming removed 1 base from V and 2 bases from J; junction bases left unmatched: 2. CDR1 and CDR2 (germline): SGHTA, FQGNSA. The CDR3 length is 15 residues.

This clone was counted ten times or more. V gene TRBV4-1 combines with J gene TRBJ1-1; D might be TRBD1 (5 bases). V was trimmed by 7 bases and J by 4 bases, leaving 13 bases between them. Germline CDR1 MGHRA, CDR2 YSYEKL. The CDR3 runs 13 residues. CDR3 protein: CASKRGGTTEAFF. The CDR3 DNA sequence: TGCGCCAGCAAGCGGGGAGGGACCACTGAAGCTTTCTTT.

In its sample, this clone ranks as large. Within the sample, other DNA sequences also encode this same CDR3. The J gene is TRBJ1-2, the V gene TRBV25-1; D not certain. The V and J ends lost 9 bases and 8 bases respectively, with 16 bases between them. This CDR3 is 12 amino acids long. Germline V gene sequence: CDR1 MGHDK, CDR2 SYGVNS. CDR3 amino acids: CARPHRDRGYTF. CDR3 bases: TGTGCCAGACCACACAGAGATAGAGGCTACACCTTC.

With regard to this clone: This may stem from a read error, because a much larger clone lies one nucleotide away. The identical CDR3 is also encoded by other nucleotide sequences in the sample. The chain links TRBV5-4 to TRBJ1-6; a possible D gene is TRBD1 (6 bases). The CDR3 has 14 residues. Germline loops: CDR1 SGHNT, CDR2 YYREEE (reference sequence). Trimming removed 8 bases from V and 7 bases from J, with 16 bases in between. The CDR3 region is CASSRTTGNSPLHF. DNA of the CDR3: TGTGCCAGTAGCCGAACAACAGGGAATTCACCCCTCCACTTT.

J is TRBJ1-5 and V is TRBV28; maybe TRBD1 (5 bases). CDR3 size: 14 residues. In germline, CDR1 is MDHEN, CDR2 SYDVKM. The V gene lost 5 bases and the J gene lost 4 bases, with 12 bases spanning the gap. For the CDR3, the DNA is TGTGCCAGCAGTAGACCAGGGTTGAATCAGCCCCAGCATTTT. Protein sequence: CASSRPGLNQPQHF. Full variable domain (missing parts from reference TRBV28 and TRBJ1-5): DVKVTQSSRYLVKRTGEKVFLECVQDMDHENMFWYRQDPGLGLRLIYFSYDVKMKEKGDIPEGYSVSREKKERFSLILESASTNQTSMYLCASSRPGLNQPQHFGDGTRLSIL.

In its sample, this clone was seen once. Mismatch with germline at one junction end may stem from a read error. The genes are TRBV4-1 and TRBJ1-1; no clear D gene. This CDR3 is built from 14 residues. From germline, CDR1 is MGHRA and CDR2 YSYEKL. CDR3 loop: CASRQAAINTEAFF. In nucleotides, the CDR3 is TGCGCCAGCAGACAAGCCGCGATAAACACTGAAGCTTTCTTT.

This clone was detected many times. As DNA, the CDR3 is TGTGCCAGCAGCTTCACAGGGGATGTCGATGAGCAGTTCTTC. It yields the protein CASSFTGDVDEQFF. The J gene is TRBJ2-1, the V gene TRBV11-2; the match to TRBD1 covers 7 bases. The CDR3 length is 14 residues. V lost 3 bases to trimming and J lost 8 bases; unmatched junction nucleotides: 7. The germline V gene encodes CDR1 SGHAT and CDR2 FQNNGV.

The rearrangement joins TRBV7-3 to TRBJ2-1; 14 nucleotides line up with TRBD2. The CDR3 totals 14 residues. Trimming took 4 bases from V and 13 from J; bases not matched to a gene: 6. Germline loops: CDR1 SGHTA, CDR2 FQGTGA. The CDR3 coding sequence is TGTGCCAGCAGCTCCTCCGGGACTAGCGGGAGACAGTTCTTC. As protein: CASSSSGTSGRQFF.

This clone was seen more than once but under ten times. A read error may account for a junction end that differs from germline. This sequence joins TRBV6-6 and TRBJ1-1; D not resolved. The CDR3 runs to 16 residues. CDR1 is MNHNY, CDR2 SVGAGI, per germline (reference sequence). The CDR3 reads CAISYAMGALGTEAFF. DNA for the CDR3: TGTGCCATCAGTTACGCGATGGGCGCGCTCGGCACTGAAGCTTTCTTT.

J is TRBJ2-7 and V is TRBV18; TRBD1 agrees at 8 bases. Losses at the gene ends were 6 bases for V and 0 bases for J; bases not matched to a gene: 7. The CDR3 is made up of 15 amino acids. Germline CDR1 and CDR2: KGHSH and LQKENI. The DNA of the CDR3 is TGTGCCAGCTCGCCAGGGGGCTTTCGCTCCTACGAGCAGTACTTC. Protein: CASSPGGFRSYEQYF.

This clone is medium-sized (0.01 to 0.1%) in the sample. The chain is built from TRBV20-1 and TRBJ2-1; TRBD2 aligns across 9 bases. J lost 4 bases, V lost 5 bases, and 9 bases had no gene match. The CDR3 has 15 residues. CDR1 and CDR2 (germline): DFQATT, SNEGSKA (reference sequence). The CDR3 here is CSAQNSGGAYNEQFF. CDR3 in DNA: TGCAGTGCTCAGAATAGCGGGGGCGCGTACAATGAGCAGTTCTTC.

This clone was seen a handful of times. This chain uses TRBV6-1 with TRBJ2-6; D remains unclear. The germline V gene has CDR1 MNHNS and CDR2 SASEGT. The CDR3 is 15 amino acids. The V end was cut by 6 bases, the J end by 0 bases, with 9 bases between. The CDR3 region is CASRVTSSGANVLTF. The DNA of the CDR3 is TGTGCCAGCAGGGTCACGAGCTCTGGGGCCAACGTCCTGACTTTC.

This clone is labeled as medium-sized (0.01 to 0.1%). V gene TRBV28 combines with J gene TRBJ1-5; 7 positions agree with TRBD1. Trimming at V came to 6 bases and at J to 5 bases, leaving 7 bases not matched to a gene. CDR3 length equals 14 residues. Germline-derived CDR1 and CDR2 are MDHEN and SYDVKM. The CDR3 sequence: CASSPGQDYQPQHF. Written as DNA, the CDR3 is TGTGCCAGCAGCCCCGGACAGGACTATCAGCCCCAGCATTTT.

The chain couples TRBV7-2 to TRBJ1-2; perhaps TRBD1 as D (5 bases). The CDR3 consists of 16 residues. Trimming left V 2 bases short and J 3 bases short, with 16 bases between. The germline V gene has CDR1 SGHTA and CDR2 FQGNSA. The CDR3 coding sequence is TGTGCCAGCAGCTTATCGGTTGGGGCCGGTGACTATGGCTACACCTTC. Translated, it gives CASSLSVGAGDYGYTF.

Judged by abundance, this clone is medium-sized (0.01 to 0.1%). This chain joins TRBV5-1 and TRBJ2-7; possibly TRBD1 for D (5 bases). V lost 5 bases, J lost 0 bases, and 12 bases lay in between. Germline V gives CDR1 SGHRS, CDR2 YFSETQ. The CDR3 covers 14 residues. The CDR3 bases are TGCGCCAGCAGTCTACAGGTGAGCTCCTACGAGCAGTACTTC. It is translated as CASSLQVSSYEQYF.

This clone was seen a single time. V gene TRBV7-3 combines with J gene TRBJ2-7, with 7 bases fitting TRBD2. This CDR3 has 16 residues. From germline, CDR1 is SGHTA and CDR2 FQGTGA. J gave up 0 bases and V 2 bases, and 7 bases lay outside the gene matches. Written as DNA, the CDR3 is TGTGCCAGCAGCTTATGGGGAGCTAGCGGCTCCTACGAGCAGTACTTC. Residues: CASSLWGASGSYEQYF.

CDR3 sequence reads: CASSIEGPGAGQPQHF. DNA for the CDR3: TGTGCCAGTAGTATAGAGGGTCCGGGGGCGGGTCAGCCCCAGCATTTT. The chain carries TRBV19 and TRBJ1-5; weak D call: TRBD1 (6 bases). Germline V gene data show CDR1 as LNHDA and CDR2 as SQIVND (reference sequence). This CDR3 is 16 amino acids long. The V and J ends lost 0 bases and 6 bases respectively, with 15 bases between them. The complete variable domain, with remaining parts taken from reference TRBV19 and TRBJ1-5, reads DGGITQSPKYLFRKEGQNVTLSCEQNLNHDAMYWYRQDPGQGLRLIYYSQIVNDFQKGDIAEGYSVSREKKESFPLTVTSAQKNPTAFYLCASSIEGPGAGQPQHFGDGTRLSIL.

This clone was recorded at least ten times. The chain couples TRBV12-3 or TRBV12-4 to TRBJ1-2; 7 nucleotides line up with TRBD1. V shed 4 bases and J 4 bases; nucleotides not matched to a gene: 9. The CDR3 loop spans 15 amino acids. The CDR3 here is CASSSAGGLVYGYTF. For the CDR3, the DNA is TGTGCCAGCAGTTCGGCAGGGGGACTAGTCTATGGCTACACCTTC.

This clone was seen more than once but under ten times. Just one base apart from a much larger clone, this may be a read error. DNA of the CDR3: TGTGCCAGCAGTTATACTCCGGGTGGGGTCACTGGAGACTTCTTT. Translated: CASSYTPGGVTGDFF. The genes are TRBV6-5 and TRBJ1-1; D uncertain. Looked up from germline, CDR1 is MNHEY and CDR2 is SVGAGI. The CDR3 is 15 residues long. V lost 3 bases and J lost 14, with 25 bases in between.

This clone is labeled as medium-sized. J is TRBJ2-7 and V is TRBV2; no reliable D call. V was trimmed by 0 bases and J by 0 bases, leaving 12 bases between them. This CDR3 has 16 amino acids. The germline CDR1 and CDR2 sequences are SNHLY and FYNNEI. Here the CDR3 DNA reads TGTGCCAGCAGTGAAGCTTGGTTAGCACTCTCCTACGAGCAGTACTTC. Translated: CASSEAWLALSYEQYF.

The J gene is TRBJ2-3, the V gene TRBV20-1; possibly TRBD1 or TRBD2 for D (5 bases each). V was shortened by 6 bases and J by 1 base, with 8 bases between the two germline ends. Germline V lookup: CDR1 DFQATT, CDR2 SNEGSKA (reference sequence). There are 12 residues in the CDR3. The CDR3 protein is CSAGPGTDTQYF. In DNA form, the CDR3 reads TGCAGTGCGGGACCGGGCACAGATACGCAGTATTTT.